The 31 T cell receptor beta chains listed next were all sequenced from one sample in a study of T cell repertoires in aging, cancer and after chemotherapy. TRB rearrangements spanning V, D and J were amplified using mixed TRB-A/B primers. TCRdb passed the multiplex PCR reads through MiXCR, listing each CDR3 protein once. The sample shows about 9,800 distinct CDR3 sequences, about two fifths of them seen only once. The template was genomic DNA from peripheral blood, not RNA. The sample consisted of blood. These receptors were taken from a human donor in good health.

The rearrangement joins TRBV6-5 to TRBJ1-1; D remains ambiguous. The CDR3 is 15 residues long. CDR1 is MNHEY and CDR2 is SVGAGI in the germline V gene. The V gene lost 8 bases and the J gene lost 1 base, with 17 bases spanning the gap. The CDR3 spells CASAPQADQNTEAFF. The CDR3 DNA sequence: TGTGCCAGCGCCCCCCAAGCAGACCAGAACACTGAAGCTTTCTTT.

The chain links TRBV18 to TRBJ2-1, with D uncertain. Trimming shortened V by 4 bases and J by 12 bases, and 16 bases separated the two germline ends. Per germline, CDR1 KGHSH and CDR2 LQKENI. The CDR3 spans 13 residues. Here the CDR3 reads CASSLQSSVRQFF. In DNA form, the CDR3 reads TGTGCCAGCTCACTACAGTCTAGTGTTCGGCAGTTCTTC.

The gene calls are TRBV29-1 and TRBJ2-1; D not certain. Trimming pared 8 bases from V and 9 bases from J, leaving 23 bases between. Looked up from germline, CDR1 is SQVTM and CDR2 is ANQGSEA. The CDR3 has 14 residues. The CDR3 sequence: CSCSSTWSDGEQFF. The CDR3 DNA follows: TGCAGCTGCTCGAGTACATGGAGTGATGGTGAGCAGTTCTTC.

The CDR3 DNA sequence: TGTGCCTGGAGTTTGGGGCGGTTTTCCGAGCAGTTCTTC. It codes for CAWSLGRFSEQFF. The chain combines TRBV30 with TRBJ2-1; maybe TRBD1 (5 bases). Germline-derived CDR1 and CDR2 are GTSNPN and SVGIG (reference sequence). Deletions cut 2 bases from V and 10 bases from J, with 15 bases between. The CDR3 is 13 amino acids.

Note on this clonotype: A much larger clone differs by one base, so this may be a read error. The genes are TRBV7-9 and TRBJ2-7; D is unresolved. Deletions cut 5 bases from V and 4 bases from J, with 15 bases between. The CDR3 totals 14 residues. CDR1 SEHNR and CDR2 FQNEAQ come from the germline V gene (reference sequence). The CDR3 DNA sequence: TGTGCCAGCAGCCCAACGCTGGGATTTTACGAGCAGTACTTC. It is translated as CASSPTLGFYEQYF.

J is TRBJ1-4 and V is TRBV5-4; 7 bases are a match to TRBD1. With 1 base clipped from V and 8 bases from J, the junction kept 11 bases outside the gene matches. Germline CDR1 and CDR2: SGHNT and YYREEE (reference sequence). The CDR3 has 16 amino acids. CDR3 residues: CASSLKDEGAREKLFF. CDR3 DNA sequence: TGTGCCAGCAGCTTGAAGGATGAGGGGGCTAGAGAAAAACTGTTTTTT.

The chain is built from TRBV13 and TRBJ2-7, with D possibly matching TRBD2 (6 bases). The CDR3 has 15 residues. V lost 4 bases and J 0 bases, leaving 13 bases between the germline ends. Germline assignment: CDR1 PRHDT and CDR2 FYEKMQ (reference sequence). The CDR3 reads CASSSRGSFSYEQYF. CDR3 DNA: TGTGCCAGCAGCTCCCGGGGGAGTTTCTCCTACGAGCAGTACTTC.

This clonotype was detected only a few times. The chain recombines TRBV18 with TRBJ2-7; D remains ambiguous. The V gene's germline CDR1 is KGHSH and CDR2 LQKENI. The length of the CDR3 is 11 residues. Trimming pared 3 bases from V and 5 bases from J, leaving 5 bases between. CDR3: CASSPSDEQYF. Here the CDR3 DNA reads TGTGCCAGCTCACCTTCAGACGAGCAGTACTTC.

The V call is TRBV6-5, the J call TRBJ2-7, with D possibly matching TRBD2 (5 bases). Germline V gene lookup returns CDR1 MNHEY and CDR2 SVGAGI. The V gene lost 7 bases and the J gene lost 1 base, with 23 bases spanning the gap. This CDR3 is 17 amino acids long. The CDR3 loop reads CASTTYTTPRASYEQYF. Here the CDR3 DNA reads TGTGCCAGCACTACTTATACGACTCCGAGGGCTTCCTACGAGCAGTACTTC.

The V call is TRBV5-4, the J call TRBJ2-1, with D hard to call. Trimming shortened V by 3 bases and J by 8 bases, and 6 bases separated the two germline ends. CDR1 SGHNT and CDR2 YYREEE come from the germline V gene (reference sequence). This CDR3 comprises 11 residues. In DNA form, the CDR3 reads TGTGCCAGCAGCTCCCTTGATGAGCAGTTCTTC. Protein: CASSSLDEQFF.

This clonotype was observed a few times. V is TRBV19 and J is TRBJ1-4; D is perhaps TRBD1 (5 bases). The CDR3 consists of 14 residues. CDR1 is LNHDA, CDR2 SQIVND, per germline (reference sequence). V was trimmed by 3 bases and J by 8 bases, leaving 13 bases between them. Here the CDR3 DNA reads TGTGCCAGTAGTATCCCCAGGGTGGACGAAAAACTGTTTTTT. Encoded protein: CASSIPRVDEKLFF. Filled out from reference TRBV19 and TRBJ1-4, the complete variable domain reads DGGITQSPKYLFRKEGQNVTLSCEQNLNHDAMYWYRQDPGQGLRLIYYSQIVNDFQKGDIAEGYSVSREKKESFPLTVTSAQKNPTAFYLCASSIPRVDEKLFFGSGTQLSVL.

This clonotype was counted only a few times. The junction and the germline gene differ at one end; a read error may be behind it. The chain is built from TRBV6-5 and TRBJ2-2; the match to TRBD2 covers 10 bases. The CDR3 loop spans 16 amino acids. Germline V gene data show CDR1 as MNHEY and CDR2 as SVGAGI. CDR3 bases: TGTGCCAGCAGTGACTCGAGCGGGAGGGCCACCGGGGAGCTGTTTTTT. It codes for CASSDSSGRATGELFF.

This clonotype was counted a few times. This chain uses TRBV7-9 with TRBJ2-3; 7 positions agree with TRBD2. There are 14 residues in the CDR3. The germline CDR1 and CDR2 sequences are SEHNR and FQNEAQ (reference sequence). The trim removed 11 bases at V and 4 bases at J, leaving 12 bases unmatched. CDR3 protein: CAERPGGRSDTQYF. As DNA, the CDR3 is TGTGCCGAGCGGCCGGGCGGGAGATCAGATACGCAGTATTTT. Together with reference TRBV7-9 and TRBJ2-3, the CDR3 gives the full variable domain: DTGVSQNPRHKITKRGQNVTFRCDPISEHNRLYWYRQTLGQGPEFLTYFQNEAQLEKSRLLSDRFSAERPKGSFSTLEIQRTEQGDSAMYLCAERPGGRSDTQYFGPGTRLTVL.

The chain employs TRBV27 and TRBJ2-1, with 12 bases aligning to TRBD2. Trimming at V came to 10 bases and at J to 0 bases, leaving 13 bases not matched to a gene. CDR1 and CDR2 (germline): MNHEY, SMNVEV (reference sequence). The CDR3 has 18 residues. The chain's CDR3 is CATGGLAGGPSSYNEQFF. CDR3 nucleotide sequence: TGTGCCACTGGGGGCCTAGCGGGAGGGCCGAGCTCCTACAATGAGCAGTTCTTC.

The rearrangement links TRBV6-5 to TRBJ2-1; D uncertain. Germline values: CDR1 MNHEY, CDR2 SVGAGI. The CDR3 covers 14 residues. The V end lost 5 bases, the J end lost 5 bases, and 13 bases lay between the germline ends. The CDR3 is CASSTEPFHNEQFF. For the CDR3, the DNA is TGTGCCAGCAGTACCGAACCTTTCCACAATGAGCAGTTCTTC.

This clonotype was counted only a few times. The chain joins TRBV30 to TRBJ2-1, with no clear D. The germline CDR1 and CDR2 sequences are GTSNPN and SVGIG (reference sequence). The CDR3 has 13 residues. The V gene lost 2 bases and the J gene lost 7 bases, with 12 bases spanning the gap. Here the CDR3 reads CAWSLVPGNEQFF. CDR3 coding DNA: TGTGCCTGGAGTTTGGTTCCCGGTAATGAGCAGTTCTTC.

The chain joins TRBV6-5 to TRBJ1-4; no reliable D call. V was clipped by 2 bases and J by 0 bases, with 4 bases between them. The CDR3 is made up of 14 amino acids. Germline loops: CDR1 MNHEY, CDR2 SVGAGI. The CDR3 sequence: CASSYGTTNEKLFF. In nucleotides, the CDR3 is TGTGCCAGCAGTTACGGGACAACTAATGAAAAACTGTTTTTT.

This clonotype came up a few times. This chain uses TRBV6-6 with TRBJ2-4; 9 bases fit TRBD1. Trimming removed 0 bases from V and 6 bases from J; junction bases left unmatched: 3. This CDR3 is built from 15 residues. Germline loops: CDR1 MNHNY, CDR2 SVGAGI (reference sequence). The CDR3: CASSYSGQGLNIQYF. The CDR3 bases are TGTGCCAGCAGTTACTCGGGACAGGGTCTAAACATTCAGTACTTC.

This clonotype appeared a few times. The gene calls are TRBV27 and TRBJ1-4; D unclear. The V end lost 5 bases, the J end lost 6 bases, and 13 bases lay between the germline ends. The CDR3 is 14 residues long. Germline CDR1 and CDR2: MNHEY and SMNVEV (reference sequence). The CDR3 DNA sequence: TGTGCCAGCAGTCCAGCTTCTAGGGATGAAAAACTGTTTTTT. Protein: CASSPASRDEKLFF.

This clonotype has a handful of counts. V and J are TRBV30 and TRBJ1-4, with a tentative D call TRBD1 (5 bases). The CDR3 extends over 11 amino acids. Between the trimmed V and J ends, which lost 3 bases and 6 bases, there was a span of 5 bases. Germline lookup yields CDR1 GTSNPN and CDR2 SVGIG (reference sequence). The CDR3 DNA is TGTGCCTGGAGAGGGGATGAAAAACTGTTTTTT. Translating gives CAWRGDEKLFF.

This clonotype appeared a few times. The rearrangement uses TRBV6-2 or TRBV6-3 and TRBJ2-2; TRBD1 might be the D (6 bases). The CDR3 runs to 15 residues. CDR1 and CDR2 from the germline V gene are MNHEY and SVGEGT. Between the trimmed V and J ends, which lost 2 bases and 4 bases, there was a span of 11 bases. CDR3 DNA: TGTGCCAGCAGTTACCCAGGGGATGGCACCGGGGAGCTGTTTTTT. Protein: CASSYPGDGTGELFF.

This clonotype appeared a few times. The chain couples TRBV10-3 to TRBJ1-2; D unclear. Germline V CDR1 and CDR2: ENHRY, SYGVKD. V lost 0 bases and J 4 bases, leaving 9 bases between the germline ends. CDR3 length: 14 amino acids. This chain's CDR3 is CAISESSQFYGYTF. The DNA for the CDR3 is TGTGCCATCAGTGAGTCGAGTCAGTTCTATGGCTACACCTTC.

This clonotype has just a few counts. The V call is TRBV6-9, the J call TRBJ2-3; D gene uncertain. CDR1 is MNHGY, CDR2 SVAAGI, per germline. V was shortened by 4 bases and J by 4 bases, with 24 bases between the two germline ends. CDR3 length: 18 residues. The chain's CDR3 is CASSSNLRSCRAADTQYF. In DNA form, the CDR3 reads TGTGCCAGCAGTTCGAATCTCCGGTCGTGTCGGGCCGCAGATACGCAGTATTTT.

V and J are TRBV6-2 or TRBV6-3 and TRBJ1-4, with a weak D call TRBD1 (5 bases). This CDR3 has 14 amino acids. V gave up 2 bases and J gave up 4 bases, with 8 bases separating them. CDR1 MNHEY and CDR2 SVGEGT come from the germline V gene. The CDR3 DNA sequence: TGTGCCAGCAGTTACGACAGCCTTAATGAAAAACTGTTTTTT. Encoded protein: CASSYDSLNEKLFF.

This clonotype was detected a few times. CDR3 in DNA: TGTGCCAGCTCACTTGCCCAGGGGGGAGTTTACGAGCAGTACTTC. It is translated as CASSLAQGGVYEQYF. The chain employs TRBV18 and TRBJ2-7, with D possibly TRBD1 on 7 matching bases. Deletions cut 4 bases from V and 4 bases from J, with 17 bases between. The germline V gene has CDR1 KGHSH and CDR2 LQKENI. This CDR3 is 15 amino acids long. The variable domain in full, completed from reference TRBV18 and TRBJ2-7, reads NAGVMQNPRHLVRRRGQEARLRCSPMKGHSHVYWYRQLPEEGLKFMVYLQKENIIDESGMPKERFSAEFPKEGPSILRIQQVVRGDSAAYFCASSLAQGGVYEQYFGPGTRLTVT.

The sample holds a few counts of this clonotype. The J gene is TRBJ2-1, the V gene TRBV5-6; weak D call: TRBD1 (7 bases). Trimming shortened V by 2 bases and J by 6 bases, and 15 bases separated the two germline ends. This CDR3 has 15 residues. Germline V gene lookup returns CDR1 SGHDT and CDR2 YYEEEE. The CDR3 reads CASSLRQGLLNEQFF. The DNA of the CDR3 is TGTGCCAGCAGCTTAAGACAGGGACTCCTCAATGAGCAGTTCTTC.

This clonotype was picked up a small number of times. The chain is built from TRBV6-4 and TRBJ2-3, with D hard to call. Trimming removed 0 bases from V and 2 bases from J, with 6 bases in between. Germline CDR1 MRHNA, CDR2 SNTAGT. CDR3 length: 14 amino acids. The CDR3 DNA reads TGTGCCAGCAGTGACTCGATGGACACAGATACGCAGTATTTT. Protein product: CASSDSMDTDTQYF.

This clonotype was detected a few times. This chain uses TRBV15 with TRBJ2-1; D is ambiguous. V lost 2 bases and J lost 5, with 4 bases in between. The CDR3 loop spans 12 amino acids. Germline loops: CDR1 LNHNV, CDR2 YYDKDF (reference sequence). Here the CDR3 reads CATSRQNNEQFF. The DNA for the CDR3 is TGTGCCACCAGCAGACAGAACAATGAGCAGTTCTTC.

The chain couples TRBV19 to TRBJ2-6; D gene unclear. This CDR3 has 16 amino acids. V dropped 3 bases and J dropped 0 bases, with 9 bases sitting between them. CDR1 is LNHDA and CDR2 is SQIVND in the germline V gene (reference sequence). The CDR3 DNA reads as TGTGCCAGTAGTATGAACGAACGCTCTGGGGCCAACGTCCTGACTTTC. Residues: CASSMNERSGANVLTF.

The chain is built from TRBV18 and TRBJ1-1, with D possibly being TRBD1 (5 bases). Per germline, CDR1 KGHSH and CDR2 LQKENI. There are 13 residues in the CDR3. Trimming took 1 base from V and 5 from J, leaving 8 bases between them. The CDR3 loop reads CASSPRGGTEAFF. The CDR3 bases are TGTGCCAGCTCACCACGGGGGGGGACTGAAGCTTTCTTT.

The chain is built from TRBV27 and TRBJ2-7, with a weak D call TRBD2 (6 bases). CDR3 size: 13 residues. Per the germline V gene, CDR1 is MNHEY and CDR2 is SMNVEV (reference sequence). Trimming removed 7 bases from V and 9 bases from J, with 19 bases in between. The CDR3 loop reads CASTPGGGLRQYF. The CDR3, as DNA: TGTGCCAGCACTCCCGGGGGTGGTTTAAGGCAGTACTTC.